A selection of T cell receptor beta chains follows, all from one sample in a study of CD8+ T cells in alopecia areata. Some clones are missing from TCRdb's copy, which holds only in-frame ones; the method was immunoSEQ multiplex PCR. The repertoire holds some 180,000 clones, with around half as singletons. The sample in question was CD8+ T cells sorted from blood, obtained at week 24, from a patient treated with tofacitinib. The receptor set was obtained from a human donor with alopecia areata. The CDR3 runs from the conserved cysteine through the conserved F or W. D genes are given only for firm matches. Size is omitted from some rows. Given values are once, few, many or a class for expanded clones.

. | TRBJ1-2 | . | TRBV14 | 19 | CASSQVTQGPPHVFYGYTF | TGTGCCAGCAGCCAAGTTACACAGGGTCCTCCCCATGTTTTCTATGGCTACACCTTC
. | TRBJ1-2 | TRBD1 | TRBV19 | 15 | CASSPSQGAIEGYTF | TGTGCCAGTAGTCCTTCACAGGGGGCGATTGAAGGCTACACCTTC
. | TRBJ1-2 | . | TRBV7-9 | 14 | CASSLVSGIDGYTF | TGTGCCAGCAGCTTAGTGTCAGGGATCGATGGCTACACCTTC
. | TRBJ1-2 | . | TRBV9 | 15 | CASSVDGSLNYGYTF | TGTGCCAGCAGCGTAGATGGTTCCCTAAACTATGGCTACACCTTC
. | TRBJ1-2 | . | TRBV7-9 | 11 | CASSLDYGYTF | TGTGCCAGCAGCTTGGATTATGGCTACACCTTC
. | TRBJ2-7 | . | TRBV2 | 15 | CASSESWTGFYEQYF | TGTGCCAGCAGTGAATCGTGGACCGGGTTTTACGAGCAGTACTTC
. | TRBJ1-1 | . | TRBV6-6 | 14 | CASSYQGGNTEAFF | TGTGCCAGCAGTTACCAGGGTGGGAACACTGAAGCTTTCTTT
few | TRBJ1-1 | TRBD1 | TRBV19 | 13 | CASSTGGITEAFF | TGTGCCAGTAGTACAGGGGGGATCACTGAAGCTTTCTTT
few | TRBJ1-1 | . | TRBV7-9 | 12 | CASGQMNTEAFF | TGTGCCAGCGGACAGATGAACACTGAAGCTTTCTTT
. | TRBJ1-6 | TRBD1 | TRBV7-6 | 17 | CASSWGSQGQGTSPLHF | TGTGCCAGCAGTTGGGGAAGCCAGGGACAGGGGACTTCACCCCTCCACTTT
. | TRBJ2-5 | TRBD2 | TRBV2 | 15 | CASSELAGGRETQYF | TGTGCCAGCAGTGAACTAGCGGGGGGGAGAGAGACCCAGTACTTC
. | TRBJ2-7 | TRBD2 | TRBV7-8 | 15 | CASSSGLADTYEQYF | TGTGCCAGCAGCTCGGGACTAGCGGACACCTACGAGCAGTACTTC
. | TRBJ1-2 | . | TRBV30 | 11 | CACPGVYGYTF | TGTGCCTGTCCAGGTGTCTATGGCTACACCTTC
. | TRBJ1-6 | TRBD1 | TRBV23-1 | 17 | CASSLFRGFLYNSPLHF | TGCGCCAGCAGTTTATTCAGGGGGTTCCTCTATAATTCACCCCTCCACTTT
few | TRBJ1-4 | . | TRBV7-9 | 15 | CASSLVGANDEKLFF | TGTGCCAGCAGCTTAGTCGGGGCAAATGATGAAAAACTGTTTTTT
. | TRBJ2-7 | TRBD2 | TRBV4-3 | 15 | CASSQGTGGSYEQYF | TGCGCCAGCAGCCAAGGGACGGGGGGCTCCTACGAGCAGTACTTC
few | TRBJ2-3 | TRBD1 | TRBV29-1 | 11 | CSVEDQTGEYF | TGCAGCGTTGAAGATCAAACAGGGGAGTATTTT
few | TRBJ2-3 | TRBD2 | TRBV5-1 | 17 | CASSLRTSGGALNTQYF | TGCGCCAGCAGCCTAAGGACTAGCGGGGGGGCTCTGAATACGCAGTATTTT
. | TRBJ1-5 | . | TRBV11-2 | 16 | CASSLGSGFGRQPQHF | TGTGCCAGCAGCTTAGGGTCAGGGTTCGGGAGGCAGCCCCAGCATTTT
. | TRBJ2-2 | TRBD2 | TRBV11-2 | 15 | CASSSPSGVSGELFF | TGTGCCAGCAGCTCTCCTAGCGGGGTATCCGGGGAGCTGTTTTTT
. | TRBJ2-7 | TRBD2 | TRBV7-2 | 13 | CASSTGLVGEQYF | TGTGCCAGCAGCACCGGACTAGTTGGCGAGCAGTACTTC
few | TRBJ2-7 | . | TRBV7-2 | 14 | CASTPSWGAYEQYF | TGTGCCAGCACCCCATCGTGGGGGGCTTACGAGCAGTACTTC
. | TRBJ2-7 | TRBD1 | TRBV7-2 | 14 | CASSQGTGDYEQYF | TGCGCCAGCAGCCAAGGGACAGGGGACTACGAGCAGTACTTC
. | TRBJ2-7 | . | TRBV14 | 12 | CASSQDSYEQYF | TGTGCCAGCAGCCAAGACTCCTACGAGCAGTACTTC
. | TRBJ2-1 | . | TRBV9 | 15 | CASSVGGEAYNEQFF | TGTGCCAGCAGCGTAGGTGGGGAAGCCTACAATGAGCAGTTCTTC
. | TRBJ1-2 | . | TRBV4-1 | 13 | CASSQDPGAGYTF | TGCGCCAGCAGCCAAGATCCGGGAGCTGGCTACACCTTC
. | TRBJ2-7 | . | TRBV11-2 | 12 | CASSLRPYEQYF | TGTGCCAGCAGCTTAAGACCCTACGAGCAGTACTTC
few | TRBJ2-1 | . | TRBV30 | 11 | CAWSAGNEQFF | TGTGCCTGGAGTGCGGGCAATGAGCAGTTCTTC
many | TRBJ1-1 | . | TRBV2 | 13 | CASSLGGRSEAFF | TGTGCCAGCAGCTTAGGGGGGCGATCTGAAGCTTTCTTT
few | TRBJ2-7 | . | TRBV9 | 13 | CASSVGTAGEQYF | TGTGCCAGCAGCGTAGGGACCGCTGGCGAGCAGTACTTC
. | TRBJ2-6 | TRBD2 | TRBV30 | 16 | CAWSSGGAAGANVLTF | TGTGCCTGGAGCAGCGGGGGGGCCGCTGGGGCCAACGTCCTGACTTTC
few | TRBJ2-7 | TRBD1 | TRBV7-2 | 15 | CASSLGRDSSYEQYF | TGTGCCAGCAGCTTAGGCCGGGACAGCTCCTACGAGCAGTACTTC
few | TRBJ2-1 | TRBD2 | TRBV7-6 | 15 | CASNLAGGSYNEQFF | TGTGCCAGCAACCTAGCGGGGGGTTCCTACAATGAGCAGTTCTTC
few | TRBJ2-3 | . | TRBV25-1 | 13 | CASTGGATDTQYF | TGTGCCAGCACTGGGGGGGCGACAGATACGCAGTATTTT
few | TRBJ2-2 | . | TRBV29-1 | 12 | CSVRENTGELFF | TGCAGCGTTCGAGAGAACACCGGGGAGCTGTTTTTT
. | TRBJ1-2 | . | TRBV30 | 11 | CAEDSGYGYTF | TGTGCCGAAGACAGCGGCTATGGCTACACCTTC
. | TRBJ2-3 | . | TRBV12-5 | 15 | CASGNGGQKSDTQYF | TGTGCTAGTGGTAACGGGGGACAGAAGTCAGATACGCAGTATTTT
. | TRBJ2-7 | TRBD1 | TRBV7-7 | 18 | CASSRTREIGQESYEQYF | TGTGCCAGCAGCCGCACCCGTGAGATAGGACAGGAGAGCTACGAGCAGTACTTC
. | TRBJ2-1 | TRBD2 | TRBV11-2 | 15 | CASSLRGGPQKEQFF | TGTGCCAGCAGCTTGCGCGGGGGGCCACAGAAAGAGCAGTTCTTC
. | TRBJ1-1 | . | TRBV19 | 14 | CASSIGGGDTEAFF | TGTGCCAGTAGTATAGGAGGAGGAGACACTGAAGCTTTCTTT
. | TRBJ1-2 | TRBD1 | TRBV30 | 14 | CAWSLGQGNYGYTF | TGTGCCTGGAGTTTGGGACAGGGCAACTATGGCTACACCTTC
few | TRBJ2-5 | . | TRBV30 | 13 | CAWSQTGPRTQYF | TGTGCCTGGAGCCAAACAGGGCCACGGACCCAGTACTTC
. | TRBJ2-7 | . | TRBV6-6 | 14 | CASSDLTGTYEQYF | TGTGCCAGCAGTGACCTAACAGGGACCTACGAGCAGTACTTC
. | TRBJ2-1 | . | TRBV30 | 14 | CAWSVRGDILEQFF | TGTGCCTGGAGTGTCCGGGGGGACATATTAGAGCAGTTCTTC
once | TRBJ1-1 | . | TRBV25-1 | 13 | CASGSGQQTEAFF | TGTGCCAGCGGCTCTGGGCAGCAGACTGAAGCTTTCTTT
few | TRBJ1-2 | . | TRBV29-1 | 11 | CSAEKGDGYTF | TGCAGCGCCGAAAAGGGGGATGGCTACACCTTC
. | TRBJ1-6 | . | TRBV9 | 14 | CASSAPGQGSPLHF | TGTGCCAGCAGCGCGCCAGGGCAAGGCTCACCCCTCCACTTT
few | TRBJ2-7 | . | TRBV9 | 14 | CASSVAALAYEQYF | TGTGCCAGCAGCGTAGCCGCGCTAGCCTACGAGCAGTACTTC
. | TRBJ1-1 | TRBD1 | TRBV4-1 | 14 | CASSTQGAGTEAFF | TGCGCCAGCAGTACACAGGGGGCGGGCACTGAAGCTTTCTTT
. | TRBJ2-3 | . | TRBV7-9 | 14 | CASSLASPADTQYF | TGTGCCAGCAGCTTGGCTAGCCCCGCAGATACGCAGTATTTT
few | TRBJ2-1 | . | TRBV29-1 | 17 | CSVEARGRSTSYNEQFF | TGCAGCGTTGAAGCCCGGGGACGATCAACCTCCTACAATGAGCAGTTCTTC
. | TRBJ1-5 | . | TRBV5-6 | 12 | CASSSGNQPQHF | TGTGCCAGCAGCTCTGGTAATCAGCCCCAGCATTTT
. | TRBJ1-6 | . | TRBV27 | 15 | CASSSYQAGGSPLHF | TGTGCCAGCAGTTCCTATCAGGCGGGGGGCTCACCCCTCCACTTT
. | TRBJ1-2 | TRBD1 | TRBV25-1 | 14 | CASTLGQGANGYTF | TGTGCCAGCACCTTAGGACAGGGGGCGAATGGCTACACCTTC
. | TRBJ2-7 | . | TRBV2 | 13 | CASSEVGRYEQYF | TGTGCCAGCAGTGAAGTAGGCAGGTACGAGCAGTACTTC
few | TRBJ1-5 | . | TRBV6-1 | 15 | CASSEASGTGQPQHF | TGTGCCAGCAGTGAAGCTTCGGGGACCGGTCAGCCCCAGCATTTT
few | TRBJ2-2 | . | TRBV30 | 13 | CAWTLGPTGELFF | TGTGCCTGGACCCTAGGGCCCACCGGGGAGCTGTTTTTT